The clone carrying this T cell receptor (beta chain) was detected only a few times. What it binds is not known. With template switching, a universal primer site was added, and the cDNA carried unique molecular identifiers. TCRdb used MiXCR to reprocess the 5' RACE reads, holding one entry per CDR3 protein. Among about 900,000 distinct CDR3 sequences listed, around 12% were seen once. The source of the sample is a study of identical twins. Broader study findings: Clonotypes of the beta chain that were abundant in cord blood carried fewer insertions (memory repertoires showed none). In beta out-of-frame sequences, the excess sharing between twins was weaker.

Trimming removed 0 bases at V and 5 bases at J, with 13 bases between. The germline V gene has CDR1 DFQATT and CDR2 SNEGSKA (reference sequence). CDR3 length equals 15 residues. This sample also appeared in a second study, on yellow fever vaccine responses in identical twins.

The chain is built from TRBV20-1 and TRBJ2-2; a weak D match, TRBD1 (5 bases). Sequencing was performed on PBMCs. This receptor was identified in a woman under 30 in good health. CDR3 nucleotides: TGCAGTGCTAGAGATTTTCAGGGTGAAACCGGGGAGCTGTTTTTT. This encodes CSARDFQGETGELFF.